The next 13 T cell receptor beta chains were all read from a single sample in a study of T cell repertoires in cytomegalovirus infection. TCRdb recomputed calls from the reads with MiXCR, one row per CDR3 protein. The sample contains about 250,000 distinct CDR3 sequences, over 15% of which appear only once. The sequencing input was CD8+ T cells from PBMCs. Source of these receptors: a human donor in good health (CMV status not recorded). Some clones in this sample may be carry-over from other donors' samples.

The V and J genes are TRBV7-2 and TRBJ2-5; 11 nucleotides match TRBD2. The CDR3 sequence is 16 residues long. The germline V gene encodes CDR1 SGHTA and CDR2 FQGNSA. J gave up 0 bases and V 2 bases, and 2 bases lay outside the gene matches. This CDR3 is CASSLLGLADQETQYF. CDR3 nucleotide sequence: TGTGCCAGCAGCTTATTGGGACTAGCGGACCAAGAGACCCAGTACTTC.

In this sample, this clonotype turned up many times. This rearrangement joins TRBV7-8 to TRBJ2-7; 9 bases agree with TRBD1. J gave up 5 bases and V 4 bases, and 15 bases lay outside the gene matches. CDR1 is SGHVS and CDR2 is FQNEAQ in the germline V gene. This CDR3 is built from 17 residues. This CDR3 reads CASSSHPGQGLLDEQYF. CDR3 DNA: TGTGCCAGCAGCTCTCACCCGGGACAGGGTCTTTTGGACGAGCAGTACTTC.

The sample holds many counts of this clonotype. The rearrangement uses TRBV7-8 and TRBJ1-6; D possibly corresponds to TRBD1 (6 bases). The CDR3 extends over 16 amino acids. V was cut by 1 base and J by 4 bases, with 11 bases left in between. Germline V gene data show CDR1 as SGHVS and CDR2 as FQNEAQ. The CDR3 region is CASSLGIRGYNSPLHF. CDR3 nucleotide sequence: TGTGCCAGCAGCTTAGGGATCAGGGGATATAATTCACCCCTCCACTTT.

The sample holds many counts of this clonotype. V and J are TRBV7-2 and TRBJ2-1, with 10 bases that match TRBD2. Germline CDR1 and CDR2: SGHTA and FQGNSA. The CDR3 is made up of 18 amino acids. The V segment lost 1 base and the J segment 2 bases; nucleotides outside the gene matches: 8. The CDR3: CASSLVVGSGGAYNEQFF. The CDR3 region has the DNA TGTGCCAGCAGCTTAGTCGTGGGGAGCGGGGGGGCCTACAATGAGCAGTTCTTC.

The rearrangement joins TRBV5-6 to TRBJ2-5, with a possible D match to TRBD2 (6 bases). Trimming took 0 bases from V and 4 from J, leaving 10 bases between them. This CDR3 contains 14 residues. The germline V gene has CDR1 SGHDT and CDR2 YYEEEE. The CDR3 DNA follows: TGTGCCAGCAGCTTGGGCGGGGACCGAGAGACCCAGTACTTC. Amino acids: CASSLGGDRETQYF.

V usage is TRBV29-1 and J usage is TRBJ1-2; TRBD1 matches at 9 bases. Germline V CDR1 and CDR2: SQVTM, ANQGSEA. CDR3 size: 16 residues. V dropped 1 base and J dropped 0; count of bases not matched to a gene: 6. For the CDR3, the DNA is TGCAGCGTTGAAGTTACAGGGGGCGAAGCTAACTATGGCTACACCTTC. It translates to CSVEVTGGEANYGYTF.

Only a few counts were recorded for this clonotype. The rearrangement uses TRBV20-1 and TRBJ2-7; the D is unclear. CDR3 length: 15 amino acids. Germline CDR1 DFQATT, CDR2 SNEGSKA (reference sequence). V lost 0 bases, J lost 3 bases, and 15 bases lay in between. Here the CDR3 reads CSARDRASVGYEQYF. The CDR3 DNA reads as TGCAGTGCTAGAGATCGTGCTAGTGTCGGCTACGAGCAGTACTTC.

This clonotype was seen many times. The rearrangement links TRBV28 to TRBJ1-5; possible D gene TRBD1, 5 bases. The germline V and J ends were trimmed by 2 bases and 0 bases, with 11 bases remaining between them. CDR1 MDHEN and CDR2 SYDVKM come from the germline V gene. This CDR3 has 16 amino acids. The CDR3 protein is CASSLSPGPSNQPQHF. The CDR3 DNA is TGTGCCAGCAGTTTAAGTCCAGGGCCTAGCAATCAGCCCCAGCATTTT.

This clonotype has a count of ten or more. The J gene is TRBJ2-6, the V gene TRBV7-8; TRBD1 matches at 9 bases. This CDR3 comprises 18 residues. V was clipped by 3 bases and J by 2 bases; unmatched bases: 8. The germline V gene encodes CDR1 SGHVS and CDR2 FQNEAQ. The CDR3 bases are TGTGCCAGCAGCTTTTTCCCACAGGGGGCCACTGGGGCCAACGTCCTGACTTTC. Its protein is CASSFFPQGATGANVLTF.

As to this clonotype: A much larger clonotype is one base distant, so this may be a read error. The rearrangement joins TRBV7-9 to TRBJ2-3; D unresolved. The CDR3 has 13 amino acids. V gave up 3 bases and J gave up 2 bases, with 6 bases separating them. In germline, CDR1 is SEHNR, CDR2 FQNEAQ (reference sequence). CDR3 region: CASSLWITDTQYF. CDR3 nucleotides: TGTGCCAGCAGCTTGTGGATCACAGATACGCAGTATTTT.

To note about this clonotype: The junction differs from germline at one of its ends, possibly a read error. The chain links TRBV20-1 to TRBJ2-7; 7 bases fit TRBD1. Germline CDR1 is DFQATT and CDR2 is SNEGSKA (reference sequence). This CDR3 is built from 15 residues. CDR3 loop: CSARGGGQRSFEQYF. The CDR3, as DNA: TGCAGTGCTAGGGGTGGGGGACAGCGTTCCTTCGAGCAGTACTTC.

This clonotype was counted many times. DNA for the CDR3: TGTGCCATCAGTGAGAGGGCAGGGACCTACCAAGAGACCCAGTACTTC. Encoded protein: CAISERAGTYQETQYF. V gene TRBV10-3 combines with J gene TRBJ2-5; D is possibly TRBD1 or TRBD2 (5 bases each). The CDR3 length is 16 residues. Deletions cut 2 bases from V and 0 bases from J, with 13 bases between. Germline V lookup: CDR1 ENHRY, CDR2 SYGVKD.

The V call is TRBV29-1, the J call TRBJ2-7, with TRBD1 matching 10 bases. The trim removed 0 bases at V and 6 bases at J, leaving 14 bases unmatched. The V gene's germline CDR1 is SQVTM and CDR2 ANQGSEA. The CDR3 consists of 17 residues. CDR3 in amino acids: CSVEDFKGQGSRGEQYF. The CDR3 DNA sequence: TGCAGCGTTGAAGATTTTAAGGGACAGGGGTCGAGGGGCGAGCAGTACTTC.